This TCR beta chain was identified in a study of OX40 agonist ivuxolimab in advanced cancers. The CDR3 is made up of 13 amino acids. Germline V gene lookup returns CDR1 SGHTA and CDR2 FQGNSA. As for this clone: Mismatch with germline at one junction end may stem from a read error.

TCRdb keeps only in-frame clones here, not all; method: immunoSEQ multiplex PCR. This table has tens of thousands of clones, around 80% appearing once. The origin of this receptor is an adult with an advanced solid tumor such as melanoma, head and neck, liver or kidney cancer. Sequencing used CD4+ or CD8+ T cells sorted from blood, obtained in a trial of the OX40 agonist ivuxolimab. The rearrangement links TRBV7-2 to TRBJ1-2; no clear D. The CDR3: CASSLQVNYDYTF. In DNA form, the CDR3 reads TGTGCCAGCAGCTTACAAGTTAACTATGACTACACCTTC.